The TCR beta chain under discussion was sequenced for a study of shared clonotypes between healthy human individuals. Looked up from germline, CDR1 is SGHTA and CDR2 is FQGNSA. This CDR3 comprises 15 residues. Trimming took off 1 base at V and 3 bases at J, with 11 bases between the two ends. The method was immunoSEQ multiplex PCR; TCRdb's version includes in-frame clones alone and lacks a portion of them. This sample has 1,400,000 or so clones; around 98.5% occur once, and the top ten carry 0.36%. The sequenced sample consisted of naive CD4+ T cells sorted from blood. Regarding subset: CD45RA+ positively selected. This TCR derives from a man between 25 and 39 years old in good health. The J gene is TRBJ2-3, the V gene TRBV7-2; D gene ambiguous. The CDR3: CASSLEHGPTDTQYF. The CDR3 nucleotides read TGTGCCAGCAGCTTAGAGCACGGCCCTACAGATACGCAGTATTTT.